The sequence of this T cell receptor beta chain was determined in a study of cytomegalovirus exposure and HLA in healthy donors. The PCR ran on 60 Vbeta and 13 Jbeta primers. Data came from immunoSEQ multiplex PCR; TCRdb stores just in-frame clones and leaves some out. The sample contains 250,000 to 350,000 clones, 85% to 90% of which appear only once. This CDR3 is built from 15 residues. CDR1 is LNHDA and CDR2 is SQIVND in the germline V gene (reference sequence). The germline V and J ends were trimmed by 5 bases and 3 bases, with 16 bases remaining between them. Study outcomes and limitations: Beyond CMV serostatus, there was no information to go on about immune exposure.

This clone was picked up a small number of times. Its antigen remains unidentified. V and J are TRBV19 and TRBJ1-2; tentatively, D is TRBD1 (5 bases). The clonotype originates from a woman aged 18 to 35 in good health and CMV-seronegative. What was sequenced was PBMCs. The CDR3 bases are TGTGCCAGTAGTGACCACTCAGGGATTTACTATGGCTACACCTTC. Translated: CASSDHSGIYYGYTF.